Following are 25 T cell receptor beta chains from one sample sequenced in a study of blood T cell repertoires in COVID-19. Assay: immunoSEQ multiplex PCR; the TCRdb copy retains only in-frame clones and omits some. Found here are about 180,000 clones, around 87% of them singletons; the top ten hold 2.5%. The material sequenced was peripheral blood. The receptors were sampled from a man in his forties with active or convalescent COVID-19.

The gene calls are TRBV9 and TRBJ2-7; TRBD1 agrees at 8 bases. V gave up 0 bases and J gave up 7 bases; unmatched junction bases: 6. The CDR3 is 14 residues long. Germline assignment: CDR1 SGDLS and CDR2 YYNGEE. CDR3 region: CASSVGQGSFEQYF. Here the CDR3 DNA reads TGTGCCAGCAGCGTAGGACAGGGGTCATTTGAGCAGTACTTC.

The rearrangement joins TRBV24-1 to TRBJ2-3; D possibly corresponds to TRBD1 (5 bases). Germline assignment: CDR1 KGHDR and CDR2 SFDVKD. The CDR3 has 12 residues. V lost 4 bases to trimming and J lost 7 bases, with 8 bases between them. CDR3 DNA: TGTGCCACCAGTGACCACAGGTATACGCAGTATTTT. This codes for CATSDHRYTQYF.

DNA for the CDR3: TGTGCCAGCAGCTTAGATCTGAGGGGGGGCAATGAGCAGTTCTTC. Protein sequence: CASSLDLRGGNEQFF. J is TRBJ2-1 and V is TRBV11-3, with D maybe TRBD2 (7 bases). The V end lost 0 bases, the J end lost 6 bases, and 12 bases lay between the germline ends. The length of the CDR3 is 15 residues. Germline lookup yields CDR1 SGHNT and CDR2 YENEEA. The entire variable domain, with the rest obtained from reference TRBV11-3 and TRBJ2-1, is as follows: EAGVVQSPRYKIIEKKQPVAFWCNPISGHNTLYWYLQNLGQGPELLIRYENEEAVDDSQLPKDRFSAERLKGVDSTLKIQPAELGDSAVYLCASSLDLRGGNEQFFGPGTRLTVL.

V usage is TRBV6-5 and J usage is TRBJ2-1; no definite D call. This CDR3 spans 14 amino acids. Germline CDR1 reads MNHEY; CDR2 reads SVGAGI. Deletions cut 0 bases from V and 5 bases from J, with 8 bases between. Here the CDR3 reads CASSYSVQNNEQFF. CDR3 coding DNA: TGTGCCAGCAGTTACTCGGTGCAGAACAATGAGCAGTTCTTC.

The CDR3 bases are TGTGCCAGCAGTTTCACAAGGACAGGGGGCGATTCGCTTAATGGCTACACCTTC. Translated: CASSFTRTGGDSLNGYTF. The gene calls are TRBV27 and TRBJ1-2, with 11 bases lining up with TRBD1. The CDR3 extends over 18 amino acids. Per the germline V gene, CDR1 is MNHEY and CDR2 is SMNVEV (reference sequence). After removal of 3 bases from V and 6 bases from J, the junction contained 15 bases not matched to a gene.

This clone was detected once. The chain carries TRBV27 and TRBJ1-3; maybe TRBD1 (5 bases). The V gene lost 2 bases and the J gene lost 0 bases, with 11 bases spanning the gap. CDR3 length: 16 amino acids. CDR1 and CDR2 (germline): MNHEY, SMNVEV (reference sequence). Written as DNA, the CDR3 is TGTGCCAGCAGTTTAAGGGGCAGACTCTCTGGAAACACCATATATTTT. It yields the protein CASSLRGRLSGNTIYF.

The CDR3 nucleotides are TGTGCCAGTAAACTGGACAGGAACACCGGGGAGCTGTTTTTT. As protein: CASKLDRNTGELFF. This sequence joins TRBV19 and TRBJ2-2; possibly TRBD1 for D (6 bases). Germline V CDR1 and CDR2: LNHDA, SQIVND (reference sequence). This CDR3 has 14 amino acids. The V end was cut by 7 bases, the J end by 1 base, with 10 bases between.

The chain combines TRBV9 with TRBJ2-7, with TRBD1 matching 7 bases. Germline lookup yields CDR1 SGDLS and CDR2 YYNGEE. This CDR3 contains 15 residues. The V segment lost 3 bases and the J segment 5 bases; nucleotides outside the gene matches: 11. In DNA form, the CDR3 reads TGTGCCAGCAGCGCTCAACCTGGGACAGCCCACGAGCAGTACTTC. Translating it yields CASSAQPGTAHEQYF.

In this sample, this clone turned up many times. The rearrangement joins TRBV4-2 to TRBJ1-4; TRBD1 matches at 10 bases. CDR1 and CDR2 from the germline V gene are LGHNA and YNFKEQ. The CDR3 runs 17 residues. The V segment lost 0 bases and the J segment 8 bases; nucleotides outside the gene matches: 9. The CDR3 nucleotides are TGTGCCAGCAGCCAAGAGAGGACAGGGGGGAGGAGGGAAAAACTGTTTTTT. Translating gives CASSQERTGGRREKLFF.

This sequence joins TRBV4-1 and TRBJ1-2, with D possibly TRBD1 on 5 matching bases. Deletions cut 0 bases from V and 2 bases from J, with 13 bases between. The germline gives CDR1 MGHRA, CDR2 YSYEKL. The CDR3 is made up of 16 amino acids. The CDR3 coding sequence is TGCGCCAGCAGCCAAGATAAGGACAAGGGGAACTATGGCTACACCTTC. This translates into CASSQDKDKGNYGYTF.

This chain links TRBV18 with TRBJ2-5; D unresolved. The CDR3 sequence is 15 residues long. The germline V gene encodes CDR1 KGHSH and CDR2 LQKENI. Trimming removed 6 bases at V and 2 bases at J, with 16 bases between. CDR3 sequence: CASSFMQRSQETQYF. The CDR3 nucleotides read TGTGCCAGCTCCTTCATGCAGCGATCACAAGAGACCCAGTACTTC.

The chain links TRBV14 to TRBJ2-7; the match to TRBD1 covers 7 bases. Trimming took 3 bases from V and 3 from J; bases not matched to a gene: 14. The CDR3 totals 17 residues. The germline V gene has CDR1 SGHDN and CDR2 FVKESK. CDR3 DNA: TGTGCCAGCAGCCACCCGCCCCCCCCACAGGGGAGCTACGAGCAGTACTTC. The encoded protein is CASSHPPPPQGSYEQYF. Drawing the rest from reference TRBV14 and TRBJ2-7, the complete variable domain is EAGVTQFPSHSVIEKGQTVTLRCDPISGHDNLYWYRRVMGKEIKFLLHFVKESKQDESGMPNNRFLAERTGGTYSTLKVQPAELEDSGVYFCASSHPPPPQGSYEQYFGPGTRLTVT.

This clone was counted between two and nine times. The chain combines TRBV19 with TRBJ1-3; perhaps TRBD1 as D (5 bases). This CDR3 region has 16 residues. Germline assignment: CDR1 LNHDA and CDR2 SQIVND (reference sequence). V was trimmed by 6 bases and J by 1 base, leaving 16 bases between them. CDR3 residues: CASSPGWGESGNTIYF. CDR3 DNA: TGTGCCAGTAGCCCAGGGTGGGGTGAATCTGGAAACACCATATATTTT.

The chain recombines TRBV11-2 with TRBJ1-1; 7 nucleotides agree with TRBD1. The CDR3 loop spans 15 amino acids. CDR1 is SGHAT and CDR2 is FQNNGV in the germline V gene. Germline trimming cut 4 bases from V and 0 bases from J; bases unmatched to any gene: 5. CDR3 coding DNA: TGTGCCAGCAGCTCTCAGGGGGTACTGAACACTGAAGCTTTCTTT. Protein sequence: CASSSQGVLNTEAFF. The full variable domain, in which reference TRBV11-2 and TRBJ1-1 provide the parts outside the CDR3, is EAGVAQSPRYKIIEKRQSVAFWCNPISGHATLYWYQQILGQGPKLLIQFQNNGVVDDSQLPKDRFSAERLKGVDSTLKIQPAKLEDSAVYLCASSSQGVLNTEAFFGQGTRLTVV.

V is TRBV19 and J is TRBJ2-3, with TRBD2 identical over 11 bases. Germline V gene data show CDR1 as LNHDA and CDR2 as SQIVND (reference sequence). With V trimmed by 8 bases and J by 5 bases, 9 bases remained unmatched. CDR3 length equals 15 residues. CDR3: CASEVAGGRRDTQYF. The CDR3 DNA reads as TGTGCCAGTGAAGTAGCGGGGGGGCGGAGAGATACGCAGTATTTT. Full variable domain (outside the CDR3, taken from reference TRBV19 and TRBJ2-3): DGGITQSPKYLFRKEGQNVTLSCEQNLNHDAMYWYRQDPGQGLRLIYYSQIVNDFQKGDIAEGYSVSREKKESFPLTVTSAQKNPTAFYLCASEVAGGRRDTQYFGPGTRLTVL.

This chain connects TRBV6-5 to TRBJ1-6, with D uncertain. Trimming shortened V by 1 base and J by 8 bases, and 6 bases separated the two germline ends. This CDR3 has 13 residues. Germline-derived CDR1 and CDR2 are MNHEY and SVGAGI. The CDR3 is CASSYWEDSPLHF. CDR3 sequence (DNA): TGTGCCAGCAGTTACTGGGAGGATTCACCCCTCCACTTT.

This rearrangement joins TRBV27 to TRBJ2-2, with TRBD1 identical over 7 bases. The CDR3 is 16 residues long. Trimming at V came to 7 bases and at J to 4 bases, leaving 12 bases not matched to a gene. In germline, CDR1 is MNHEY, CDR2 SMNVEV (reference sequence). The CDR3 loop reads CASTILDRVPTGELFF. The CDR3 DNA reads TGTGCCAGCACCATCCTTGACAGGGTGCCCACCGGGGAGCTGTTTTTT.

The chain couples TRBV29-1 to TRBJ1-5, with D tentatively TRBD1 (5 bases). Germline loops: CDR1 SQVTM, CDR2 ANQGSEA. Trimming left V 6 bases short and J 1 base short, with 10 bases between. The CDR3 is 13 residues long. The CDR3 region has the DNA TGCAGCGTCGGGACTGAGAGCAATCAGCCCCAGCATTTT. As protein: CSVGTESNQPQHF.

This clone was seen a few times. The chain recombines TRBV28 with TRBJ1-5; TRBD1 aligns across 9 bases. V trimming: 6 bases; J trimming: 4 bases; junction bases outside the gene matches: 4. Germline lookup yields CDR1 MDHEN and CDR2 SYDVKM. The CDR3 is 14 residues long. The CDR3 spells CASRTDRGNQPQHF. CDR3 sequence (DNA): TGTGCCAGCAGGACGGACAGGGGAAATCAGCCCCAGCATTTT.

The CDR3 DNA reads TGTGCCAGCAACTTAGGACAGGGTGGAACCCAGTACTTC. Its translation: CASNLGQGGTQYF. This chain joins TRBV21-1 and TRBJ2-5; TRBD1 is the table's D call and was not checked against the DNA. TRBV21-1 is listed as a pseudogene. The CDR3 runs 13 residues.

The gene calls are TRBV5-3 and TRBJ1-3, with a weak D call TRBD1 (6 bases). TRBV5-3 is sorted into the ORF group, with uncertain function. V lost 3 bases and J 2 bases, leaving 15 bases between the germline ends. The CDR3 covers 16 residues. CDR3 sequence reads: CARSSGHPLAGNTIYF. Written as DNA, the CDR3 is TGTGCCAGAAGCTCGGGACACCCCCTCGCTGGAAACACCATATATTTT.

V is TRBV9 and J is TRBJ2-2; D possibly corresponds to TRBD1 (5 bases). Germline V lookup: CDR1 SGDLS, CDR2 YYNGEE. Trimming stripped 3 bases from V and 8 bases from J, with 17 bases between. This CDR3 contains 15 residues. The CDR3 DNA follows: TGTGCCAGCAGCGCGGCCCCCGACAGAATAGGGGAGCTGTTTTTT. Amino acid sequence: CASSAAPDRIGELFF. Full variable domain (outside the CDR3, taken from reference TRBV9 and TRBJ2-2): DSGVTQTPKHLITATGQRVTLRCSPRSGDLSVYWYQQSLDQGLQFLIQYYNGEERAKGNILERFSAQQFPDLHSELNLSSLELGDSALYFCASSAAPDRIGELFFGEGSRLTVL.

V and J are TRBV9 and TRBJ1-2; unclear D gene. The CDR3 has 11 residues. Trimming pared 3 bases from V and 8 bases from J, leaving 8 bases between. Per the germline V gene, CDR1 is SGDLS and CDR2 is YYNGEE. The CDR3 nucleotides are TGTGCCAGCAGCGCCTATGAGGGCTACACCTTC. Translated, it gives CASSAYEGYTF.

The chain combines TRBV14 with TRBJ1-3; D ambiguous. The length of the CDR3 is 17 residues. The germline V and J ends were trimmed by 3 bases and 0 bases, with 15 bases remaining between them. Germline values: CDR1 SGHDN, CDR2 FVKESK. The CDR3 protein is CASSHRVGGLSGNTIYF. CDR3 DNA: TGTGCCAGCAGCCACCGGGTGGGAGGACTCTCTGGAAACACCATATATTTT.

The chain uses TRBV3-1 (or the pseudogene TRBV3-2) and TRBJ2-1, with D perhaps matching TRBD1 (5 bases). CDR1 is LGHDT, CDR2 YNNKEL, per germline (reference sequence). Between the trimmed V and J ends, which lost 3 bases and 15 bases, there was a span of 21 bases. This CDR3 spans 14 amino acids. Here the CDR3 DNA reads TGTGCCAGCAGCCAGATGGCAGGGCGAACCAGCCCGTTCTTC. Residues: CASSQMAGRTSPFF.